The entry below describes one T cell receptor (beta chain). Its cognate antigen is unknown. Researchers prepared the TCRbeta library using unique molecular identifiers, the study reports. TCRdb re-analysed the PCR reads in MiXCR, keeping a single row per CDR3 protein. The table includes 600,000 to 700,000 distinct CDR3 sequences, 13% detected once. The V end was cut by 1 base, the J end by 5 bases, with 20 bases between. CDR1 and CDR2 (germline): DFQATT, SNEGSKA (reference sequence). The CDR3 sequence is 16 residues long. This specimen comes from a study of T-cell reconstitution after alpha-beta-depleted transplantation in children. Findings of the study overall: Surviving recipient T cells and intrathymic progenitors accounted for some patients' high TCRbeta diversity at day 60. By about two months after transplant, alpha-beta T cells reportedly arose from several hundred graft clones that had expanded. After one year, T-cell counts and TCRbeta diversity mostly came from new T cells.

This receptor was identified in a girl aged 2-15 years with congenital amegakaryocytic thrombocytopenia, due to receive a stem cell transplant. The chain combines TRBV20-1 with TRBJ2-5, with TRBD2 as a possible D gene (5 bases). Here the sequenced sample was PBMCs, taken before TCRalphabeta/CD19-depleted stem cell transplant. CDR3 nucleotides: TGCAGTGCTAGAGGGCGGCTTTCGGCCGGCGGGGAGACCCAGTACTTC. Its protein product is CSARGRLSAGGETQYF.